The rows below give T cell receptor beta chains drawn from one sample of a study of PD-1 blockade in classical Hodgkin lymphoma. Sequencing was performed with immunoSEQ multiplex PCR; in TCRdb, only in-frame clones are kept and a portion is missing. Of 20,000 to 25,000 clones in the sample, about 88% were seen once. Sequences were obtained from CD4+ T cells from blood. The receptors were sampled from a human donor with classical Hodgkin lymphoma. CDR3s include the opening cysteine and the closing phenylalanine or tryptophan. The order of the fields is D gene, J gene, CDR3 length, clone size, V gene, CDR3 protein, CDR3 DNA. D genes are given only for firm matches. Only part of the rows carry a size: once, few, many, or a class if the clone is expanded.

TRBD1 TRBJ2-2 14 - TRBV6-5 CASTRTGNTGELFF TGTGCCAGCACGCGGACAGGGAACACCGGGGAGCTGTTTTTT
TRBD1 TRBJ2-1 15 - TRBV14 CASSLPGTVYNEQFF TGTGCCAGCAGCCTTCCCGGGACAGTTTACAATGAGCAGTTCTTC
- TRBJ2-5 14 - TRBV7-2 CASSLAGGKETQYF TGTGCCAGCAGCTTAGCGGGGGGCAAAGAGACCCAGTACTTC
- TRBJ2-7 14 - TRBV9 CASSVVAGLNEQYF TGTGCCAGCAGCGTAGTAGCCGGATTGAACGAGCAGTACTTC
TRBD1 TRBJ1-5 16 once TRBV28 CASSLRTGGADQPQHF TGTGCCAGCAGTCTTAGGACAGGGGGCGCCGATCAGCCCCAGCATTTT
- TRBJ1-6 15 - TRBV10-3 CASSYSEILRSPLHF TGTGCCAGCAGTTACAGTGAGATTCTCCGGTCACCCCTCCACTTT
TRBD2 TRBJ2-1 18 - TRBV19 CASSSGTSGSYAYNEQFF TGTGCCAGTAGTTCGGGGACTAGCGGGAGTTACGCCTACAATGAGCAGTTCTTC
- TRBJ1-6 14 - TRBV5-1 CASSLRGSDSPLHF TGCGCCAGCAGCTTGAGGGGCTCGGATTCACCCCTCCACTTT
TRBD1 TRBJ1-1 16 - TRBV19 CASSKRQGPPRTEAFF TGTGCCAGTAGTAAACGACAGGGGCCCCCGAGGACTGAAGCTTTCTTT
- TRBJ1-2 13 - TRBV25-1 CASSGSPIVGYTF TGTGCCAGCAGTGGATCCCCCATCGTTGGCTACACCTTC
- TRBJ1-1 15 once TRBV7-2 CASSLATGMGTEAFF TGTGCCAGCAGCTTAGCAACGGGTATGGGGACTGAAGCTTTCTTT
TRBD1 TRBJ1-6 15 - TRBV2 CASKMAGGNNSPLHF TGTGCCAGCAAAATGGCAGGGGGCAATAATTCACCCCTCCACTTT
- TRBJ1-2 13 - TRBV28 CASSPDQIGGYTF TGTGCCAGCAGCCCCGACCAAATAGGGGGCTACACCTTC
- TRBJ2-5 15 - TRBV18 CASSPLGLQGETQYF TGTGCCAGCTCACCATTGGGACTTCAGGGAGAGACCCAGTACTTC
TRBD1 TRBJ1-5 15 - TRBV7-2 CASSLRTGQGQPQHF TGTGCCAGCAGCTTACGGACAGGGCAAGGACAGCCCCAGCATTTT
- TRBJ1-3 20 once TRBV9 CASSPRDLRQLIHSGNTIYF TGTGCCAGCAGCCCTCGAGATCTCCGACAGCTCATTCACTCTGGAAACACCATATATTTT
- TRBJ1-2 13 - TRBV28 CASRTAYNYGYTF TGTGCCAGCAGGACCGCCTATAACTATGGCTACACCTTC
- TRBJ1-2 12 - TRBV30 CAWSEANYGYTF TGTGCCTGGAGTGAGGCTAACTATGGCTACACCTTC
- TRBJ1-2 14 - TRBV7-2 CASSFGGDYYGYTF TGTGCCAGCAGCTTTGGAGGGGATTACTATGGCTACACCTTC
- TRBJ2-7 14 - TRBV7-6 CASSSEGGSYEQYF TGTGCCAGCAGCTCGGAGGGGGGGTCCTACGAGCAGTACTTC
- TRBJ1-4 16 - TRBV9 CASSRMVGATNEKLFF TGTGCCAGCAGCCGGATGGTGGGAGCAACTAATGAAAAACTGTTTTTT
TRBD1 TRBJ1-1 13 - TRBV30 CAWGTGMNTEAFF TGTGCCTGGGGGACAGGGATGAACACTGAAGCTTTCTTT
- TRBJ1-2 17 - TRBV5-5 CASSSLPLAPGLDGYTF TGTGCCAGCAGCTCGTTACCTTTAGCCCCGGGCCTAGATGGCTACACCTTC
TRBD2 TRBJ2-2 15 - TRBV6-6 CASRGLAGDTGELFF TGTGCCAGCAGGGGACTAGCGGGGGACACCGGGGAGCTGTTTTTT
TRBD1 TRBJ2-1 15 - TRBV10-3 CAISTGTGPYNEQFF TGTGCCATCAGTACCGGGACAGGCCCTTACAATGAGCAGTTCTTC
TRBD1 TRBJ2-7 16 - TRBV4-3 CASSQEWGDRDYEQYF TGCGCCAGCAGCCAAGAATGGGGGGACAGGGACTACGAGCAGTACTTC
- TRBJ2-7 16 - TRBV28 CASSPAGHELPYEQYF TGTGCCAGCAGTCCAGCCGGACACGAACTGCCCTACGAGCAGTACTTC
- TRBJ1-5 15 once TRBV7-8 CASSLGDGSAQPQHF TGTGCCAGCAGCTTAGGGGACGGTTCGGCTCAGCCCCAGCATTTT
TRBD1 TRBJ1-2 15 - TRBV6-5 CASSHSTGPNYGYTF TGTGCCAGCAGTCACTCGACAGGGCCTAACTATGGCTACACCTTC
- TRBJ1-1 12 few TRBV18 CASSPLNTEAFF TGTGCCAGCTCACCACTGAACACTGAAGCTTTCTTT
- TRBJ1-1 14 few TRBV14 CASSQTLDNTEAFF TGTGCCAGCAGCCAAACCCTGGACAACACTGAAGCTTTCTTT
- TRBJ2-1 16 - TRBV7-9 CASSRTDGGAANEQFF TGTGCCAGCAGCCGTACCGATGGGGGCGCGGCCAATGAGCAGTTCTTC
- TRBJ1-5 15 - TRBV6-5 CASSPRGNSYQPQHF TGTGCCAGCAGTCCTCGTGGCAACTCATATCAGCCCCAGCATTTT
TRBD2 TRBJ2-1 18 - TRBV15 CATSTTISGRRSYNEQFF TGTGCCACCAGCACTACAATTAGCGGGAGACGTTCCTACAATGAGCAGTTCTTC
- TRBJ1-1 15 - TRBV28 CASSQPRGMNTEAFF TGTGCCAGCAGCCAGCCCCGGGGAATGAACACTGAAGCTTTCTTT
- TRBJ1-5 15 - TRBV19 CASSSPKGVNQPQHF TGTGCCAGTAGTAGCCCGAAGGGGGTAAATCAGCCCCAGCATTTT
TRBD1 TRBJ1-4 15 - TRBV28 CASSDEQGGIEKLFF TGTGCCAGCAGTGACGAGCAGGGGGGAATTGAAAAACTGTTTTTT
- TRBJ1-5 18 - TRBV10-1 CASSCLQASRIHNQPQHF TGCGCCAGTTCCTGTTTGCAAGCCAGTCGTATCCACAATCAGCCCCAGCATTTT